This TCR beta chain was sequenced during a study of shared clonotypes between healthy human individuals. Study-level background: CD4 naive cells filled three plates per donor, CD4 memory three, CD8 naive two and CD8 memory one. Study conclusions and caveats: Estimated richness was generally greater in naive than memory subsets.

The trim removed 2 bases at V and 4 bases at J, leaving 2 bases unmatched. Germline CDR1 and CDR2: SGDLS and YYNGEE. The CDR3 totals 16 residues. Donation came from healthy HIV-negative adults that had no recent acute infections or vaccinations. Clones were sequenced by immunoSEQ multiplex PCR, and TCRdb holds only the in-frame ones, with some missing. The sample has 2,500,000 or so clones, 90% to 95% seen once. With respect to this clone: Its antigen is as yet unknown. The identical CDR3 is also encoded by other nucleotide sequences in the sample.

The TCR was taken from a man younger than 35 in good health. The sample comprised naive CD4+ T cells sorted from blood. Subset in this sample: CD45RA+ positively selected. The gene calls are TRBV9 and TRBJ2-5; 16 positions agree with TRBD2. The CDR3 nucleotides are TGTGCCAGCAGCGTGGGACTAGCGGGAGGGCTAGAGACCCAGTACTTC. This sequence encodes CASSVGLAGGLETQYF.